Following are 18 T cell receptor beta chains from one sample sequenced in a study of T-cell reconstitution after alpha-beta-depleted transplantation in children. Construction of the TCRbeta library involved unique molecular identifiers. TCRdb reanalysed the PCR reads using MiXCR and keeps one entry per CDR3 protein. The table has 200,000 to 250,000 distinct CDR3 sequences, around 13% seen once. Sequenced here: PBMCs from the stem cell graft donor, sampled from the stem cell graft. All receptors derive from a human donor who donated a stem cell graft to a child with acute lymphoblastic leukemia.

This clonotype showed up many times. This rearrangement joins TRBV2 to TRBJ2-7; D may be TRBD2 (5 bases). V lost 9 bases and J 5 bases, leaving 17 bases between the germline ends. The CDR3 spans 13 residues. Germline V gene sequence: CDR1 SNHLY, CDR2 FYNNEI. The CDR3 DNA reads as TGTGCCAGTAAAGTGGAGGCCCCCAACGAGCAGTACTTC. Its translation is CASKVEAPNEQYF.

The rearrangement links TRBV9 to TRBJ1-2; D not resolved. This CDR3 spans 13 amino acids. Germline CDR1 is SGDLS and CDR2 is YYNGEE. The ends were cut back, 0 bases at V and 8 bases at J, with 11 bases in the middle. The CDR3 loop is CASSVGGLMGYTF. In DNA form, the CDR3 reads TGTGCCAGCAGCGTAGGCGGACTTATGGGCTACACCTTC.

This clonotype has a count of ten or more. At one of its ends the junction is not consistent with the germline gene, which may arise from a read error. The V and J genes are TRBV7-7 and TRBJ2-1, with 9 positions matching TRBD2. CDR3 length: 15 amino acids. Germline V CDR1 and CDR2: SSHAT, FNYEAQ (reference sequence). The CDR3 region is CASSPGTSRNNEQFF. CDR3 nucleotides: TGTGCTAGCAGCCCCGGGACTAGCCGGAACAATGAGCAGTTCTTC.

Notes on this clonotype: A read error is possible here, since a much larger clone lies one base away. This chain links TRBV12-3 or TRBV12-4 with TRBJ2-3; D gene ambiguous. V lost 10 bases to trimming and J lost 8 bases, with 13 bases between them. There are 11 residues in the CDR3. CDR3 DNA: TGTGCCATCGACCTTGGCGGTACGCAGTATTTT. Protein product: CAIDLGGTQYF.

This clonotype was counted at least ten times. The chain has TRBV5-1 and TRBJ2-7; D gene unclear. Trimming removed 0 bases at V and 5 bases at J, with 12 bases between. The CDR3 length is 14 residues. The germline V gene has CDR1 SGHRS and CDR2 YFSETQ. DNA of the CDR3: TGCGCCAGCAGCTTGGATGGCAGACGTGACGAGCAGTACTTC. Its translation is CASSLDGRRDEQYF.

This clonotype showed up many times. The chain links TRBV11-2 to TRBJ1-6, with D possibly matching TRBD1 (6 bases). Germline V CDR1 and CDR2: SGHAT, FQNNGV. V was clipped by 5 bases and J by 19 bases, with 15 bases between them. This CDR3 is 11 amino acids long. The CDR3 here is CASSHGQWVHF. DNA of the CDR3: TGTGCCAGCAGCCATGGACAGTGGGTTCACTTT.

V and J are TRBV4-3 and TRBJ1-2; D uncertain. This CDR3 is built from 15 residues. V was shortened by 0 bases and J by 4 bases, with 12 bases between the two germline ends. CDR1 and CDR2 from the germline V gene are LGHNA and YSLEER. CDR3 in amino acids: CASSQDFRGSYGYTF. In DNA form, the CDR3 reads TGCGCCAGCAGCCAAGATTTTCGGGGATCCTATGGCTACACCTTC.

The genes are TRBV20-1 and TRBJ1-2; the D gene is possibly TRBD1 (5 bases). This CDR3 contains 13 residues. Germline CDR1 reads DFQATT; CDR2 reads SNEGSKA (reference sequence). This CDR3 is CSAGTPPGYGYTF. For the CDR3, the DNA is TGCAGCGCGGGGACCCCCCCGGGCTATGGCTACACCTTC.

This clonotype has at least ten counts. The CDR3 DNA reads TGTGCCAGCAGCCTGAGCCGGGAGGAGACCCAGTACTTC. This codes for CASSLSREETQYF. The chain uses TRBV7-9 and TRBJ2-5; D might be TRBD2 (6 bases). Germline V CDR1 and CDR2: SEHNR, FQNEAQ (reference sequence). The CDR3 has 13 residues. Between the trimmed V and J ends, which lost 5 bases and 5 bases, there was a span of 12 bases.

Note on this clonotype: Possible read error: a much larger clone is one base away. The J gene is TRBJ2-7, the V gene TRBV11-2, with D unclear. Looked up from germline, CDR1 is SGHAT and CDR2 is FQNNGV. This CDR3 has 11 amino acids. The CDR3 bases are TGTACCAGCAGCTTAGGATTTCGGCAGTACTTC. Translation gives CTSSLGFRQYF.

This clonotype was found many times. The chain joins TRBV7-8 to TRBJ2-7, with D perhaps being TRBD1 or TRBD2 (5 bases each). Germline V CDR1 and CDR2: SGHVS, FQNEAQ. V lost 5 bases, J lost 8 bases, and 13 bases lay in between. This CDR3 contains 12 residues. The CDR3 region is CASSAPRGQQYF. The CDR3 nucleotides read TGTGCCAGCAGCGCACCTCGGGGCCAGCAGTACTTC. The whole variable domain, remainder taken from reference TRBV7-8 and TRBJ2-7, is GAGVSQSPRYKVAKRGQDVALRCDPISGHVSLFWYQQALGQGPEFLTYFQNEAQLDKSGLPSDRFFAERPEGSVSTLKIQRTQQEDSAVYLCASSAPRGQQYFGPGTRLTVT.

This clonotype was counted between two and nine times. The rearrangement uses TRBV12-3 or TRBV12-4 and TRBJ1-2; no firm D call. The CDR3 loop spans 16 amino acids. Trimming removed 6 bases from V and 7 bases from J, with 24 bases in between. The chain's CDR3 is CASSRAERTPAGGYTF. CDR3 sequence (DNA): TGTGCCAGCAGCCGCGCCGAGAGGACCCCGGCGGGTGGCTACACCTTC.

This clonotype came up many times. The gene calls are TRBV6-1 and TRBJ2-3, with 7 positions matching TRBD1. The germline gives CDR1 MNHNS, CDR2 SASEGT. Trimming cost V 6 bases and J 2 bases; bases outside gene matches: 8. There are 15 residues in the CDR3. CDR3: CASSWSQGSTDTQYF. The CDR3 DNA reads TGTGCCAGCAGCTGGTCACAGGGGTCCACAGATACGCAGTATTTT.

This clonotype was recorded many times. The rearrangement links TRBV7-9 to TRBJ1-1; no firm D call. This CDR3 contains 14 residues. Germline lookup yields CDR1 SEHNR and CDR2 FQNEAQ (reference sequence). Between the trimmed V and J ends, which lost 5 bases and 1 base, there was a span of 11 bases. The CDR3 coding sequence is TGTGCCAGCAGCCCTAAAACAGCGAACACTGAAGCTTTCTTT. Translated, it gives CASSPKTANTEAFF. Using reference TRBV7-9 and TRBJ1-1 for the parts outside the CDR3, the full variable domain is DTGVSQNPRHKITKRGQNVTFRCDPISEHNRLYWYRQTLGQGPEFLTYFQNEAQLEKSRLLSDRFSAERPKGSFSTLEIQRTEQGDSAMYLCASSPKTANTEAFFGQGTRLTVV.

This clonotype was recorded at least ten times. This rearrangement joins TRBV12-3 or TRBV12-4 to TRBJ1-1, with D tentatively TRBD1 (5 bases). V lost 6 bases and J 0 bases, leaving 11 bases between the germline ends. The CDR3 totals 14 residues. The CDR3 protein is CASRSGTLNTEAFF. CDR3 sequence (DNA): TGTGCCAGCAGGTCCGGGACCTTGAACACTGAAGCTTTCTTT.

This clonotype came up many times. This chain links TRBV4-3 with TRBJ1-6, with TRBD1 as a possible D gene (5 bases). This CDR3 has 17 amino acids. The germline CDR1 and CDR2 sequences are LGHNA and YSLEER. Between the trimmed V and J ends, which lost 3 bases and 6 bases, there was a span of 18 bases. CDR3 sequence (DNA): TGCGCCAGCAGCCAGGATAACATCGGGGGGAGTAATTCACCCCTCCACTTT. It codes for CASSQDNIGGSNSPLHF.

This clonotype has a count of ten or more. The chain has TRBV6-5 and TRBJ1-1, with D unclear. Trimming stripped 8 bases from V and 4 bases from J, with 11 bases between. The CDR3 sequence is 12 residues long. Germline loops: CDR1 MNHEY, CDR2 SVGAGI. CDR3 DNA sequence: TGTGCCAGCGGGAAGGGCGGCACTGAAGCTTTCTTT. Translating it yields CASGKGGTEAFF.

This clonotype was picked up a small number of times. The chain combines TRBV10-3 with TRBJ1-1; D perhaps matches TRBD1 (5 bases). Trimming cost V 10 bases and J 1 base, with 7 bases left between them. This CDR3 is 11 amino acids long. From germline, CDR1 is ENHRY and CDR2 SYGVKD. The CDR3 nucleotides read TGTGCCACCGGACAGAACACTGAAGCTTTCTTT. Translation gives CATGQNTEAFF.